The sequence of this T cell receptor beta chain was determined in a study of blood T cell repertoires in COVID-19. Across the whole study: Acute and convalescent COVID-19 samples came from the United States, Italy and Spain. T cells, B-cell-depleted T cells, or PBMCs supplied cDNA or gDNA.

The germline gives CDR1 SGHRS, CDR2 YFSETQ. The J segment lost 4 bases and the V segment lost 4 bases, leaving 9 bases of the junction unmatched. The CDR3 loop spans 15 amino acids. How the authors handled the data: How many nucleated cells were present was estimated from reference gene primer amplification. Profiled with immunoSEQ multiplex PCR; TCRdb holds only in-frame clones, not every one. V and J calls and clone size come straight from that table; D and trimming were deduced from the DNA. Seen here are roughly 120,000 clones, about 85% observed once, and the top ten hold about 1.4%. The chain joins TRBV5-1 to TRBJ1-1; 8 positions match TRBD1. The clonotype originates from a man in his fifties with acute or convalescent COVID-19. The material sequenced was peripheral blood. The CDR3 protein is CASSGQGRVGTEAFF. The CDR3 DNA reads TGCGCCAGCAGCGGACAGGGCCGGGTGGGCACTGAAGCTTTCTTT.